The 29 T cell receptor beta chains presented below share a single source sample, sequenced in a study of blood T cell repertoires in COVID-19. The method was immunoSEQ multiplex PCR; TCRdb's version includes in-frame clones alone and lacks a portion of them. This sample carries about 200,000 clones, roughly 90% of them seen once, and the ten largest clones take approximately 7.6%. The sample taken for sequencing was PBMCs or T cells enriched from blood (not recorded which). These TCRs come from a woman aged 18-29 years who had recovered from COVID-19.

The chain couples TRBV10-3 to TRBJ2-1; D is possibly TRBD2 (7 bases). This CDR3 has 17 amino acids. Germline assignment: CDR1 ENHRY and CDR2 SYGVKD. Trimming pared 6 bases from V and 5 bases from J, leaving 23 bases between. The CDR3 sequence is CAIRTSAGGGGNNEQFF. In DNA form, the CDR3 reads TGTGCCATCAGGACCTCCGCCGGGGGAGGGGGTAACAATGAGCAGTTCTTC.

The chain uses TRBV5-1 and TRBJ1-1, with D possibly TRBD1 on 5 matching bases. This CDR3 spans 15 amino acids. Germline CDR1 and CDR2: SGHRS and YFSETQ. V was pared by 0 bases and J by 3 bases, with 12 bases between. The CDR3 sequence is CASSLGGGGYTEAFF. The CDR3 coding sequence is TGCGCCAGCAGCTTGGGGGGGGGAGGGTACACTGAAGCTTTCTTT.

This chain uses TRBV6-5 with TRBJ1-5, with D perhaps matching TRBD1 (5 bases). The V gene lost 4 bases and the J gene lost 2 bases, with 12 bases spanning the gap. Germline-derived CDR1 and CDR2 are MNHEY and SVGAGI. The CDR3 is 15 amino acids. The chain's CDR3 is CASSSDGGGNQPQHF. In DNA, the CDR3 is TGTGCCAGCAGTTCCGACGGAGGGGGCAATCAGCCCCAGCATTTT.

The V call is TRBV4-2, the J call TRBJ1-1; no clear D gene. CDR3 size: 16 residues. The ends were cut back, 0 bases at V and 6 bases at J, with 17 bases in the middle. Germline values: CDR1 LGHNA, CDR2 YNFKEQ. CDR3 sequence reads: CASSQDPPGGESEAFF. The CDR3 DNA reads as TGTGCCAGCAGCCAAGATCCCCCAGGCGGGGAGTCTGAAGCTTTCTTT.

The chain combines TRBV19 with TRBJ1-2; TRBD1 agrees at 10 bases. This CDR3 is 15 amino acids long. Trimming cost V 3 bases and J 4 bases; bases outside gene matches: 5. Germline CDR1 reads LNHDA; CDR2 reads SQIVND (reference sequence). In nucleotides, the CDR3 is TGTGCCAGTAGTATTGGGGACAGGGGAGGCTATGGCTACACCTTC. Translation gives CASSIGDRGGYGYTF.

The chain combines TRBV10-2 with TRBJ2-7; 10 bases line up with TRBD1. Trimming took 0 bases from V and 0 from J; bases not matched to a gene: 2. The germline V gene encodes CDR1 WSHSY and CDR2 SAAADI. This CDR3 spans 16 amino acids. CDR3 amino acids: CASSESGTGASYEQYF. CDR3 DNA: TGCGCCAGCAGTGAGTCCGGGACAGGGGCCTCCTACGAGCAGTACTTC.

The chain recombines TRBV5-1 with TRBJ1-1; tentative D call: TRBD1 (6 bases). This CDR3 contains 15 residues. Germline loops: CDR1 SGHRS, CDR2 YFSETQ. V was shortened by 3 bases and J by 11 bases, with 23 bases between the two germline ends. The CDR3 sequence: CASSYGVDRLDWAFF. The CDR3 coding sequence is TGCGCCAGCAGCTATGGGGTCGACAGGCTTGACTGGGCTTTCTTT. The whole variable domain, filled in from reference TRBV5-1 and TRBJ1-1, reads KAGVTQTPRYLIKTRGQQVTLSCSPISGHRSVSWYQQTPGQGLQFLFEYFSETQRNKGNFPGRFSGRQFSNSRSEMNVSTLELGDSALYLCASSYGVDRLDWAFFGQGTRLTVV.

V gene TRBV6-2 or TRBV6-3 combines with J gene TRBJ1-2; 9 bases align to TRBD1. J was trimmed by 0 bases and V by 5 bases; bases with no gene match: 4. The CDR3 loop spans 15 amino acids. Looked up from germline, CDR1 is MNHEY and CDR2 is SVGEGT. CDR3 in DNA: TGTGCCAGCAGTGTCGGGACAGGGTCTAACTATGGCTACACCTTC. Translation gives CASSVGTGSNYGYTF.

This chain uses TRBV28 with TRBJ2-7; possibly TRBD2 for D (5 bases). CDR1 is MDHEN and CDR2 is SYDVKM in the germline V gene. V lost 6 bases, J lost 0 bases, and 12 bases lay in between. The length of the CDR3 is 14 residues. As DNA, the CDR3 is TGTGCCAGCAGCACCCCGGGGTCCTCCTACGAGCAGTACTTC. As protein: CASSTPGSSYEQYF. Using reference TRBV28 and TRBJ2-7 for the parts outside the CDR3, the full variable domain is DVKVTQSSRYLVKRTGEKVFLECVQDMDHENMFWYRQDPGLGLRLIYFSYDVKMKEKGDIPEGYSVSREKKERFSLILESASTNQTSMYLCASSTPGSSYEQYFGPGTRLTVT.

This clone was seen just once. The V and J genes are TRBV6-2 or TRBV6-3 and TRBJ1-3; weak D call: TRBD1 (6 bases). With 1 base removed from V and 2 bases from J, the gap between germline ends came to 6 bases. Germline V CDR1 and CDR2: MNHEY, SVGEGT. The CDR3 contains 14 residues. CDR3 residues: CASSYWGPGNTIYF. CDR3 nucleotides: TGTGCCAGCAGTTACTGGGGGCCTGGAAACACCATATATTTT.

This clone was counted a single time. V and J are TRBV7-9 and TRBJ1-4, with D unclear. Trimming cost V 4 bases and J 10 bases, with 22 bases left between them. The CDR3 has 16 amino acids. Germline V gives CDR1 SEHNR, CDR2 FQNEAQ (reference sequence). The CDR3 region has the DNA TGTGCCAGCAGCTCGACGTCCGGACTGAAAATAGGAAAACTGTTTTTT. Protein product: CASSSTSGLKIGKLFF. Drawing the rest from reference TRBV7-9 and TRBJ1-4, the complete variable domain is DTGVSQNPRHKITKRGQNVTFRCDPISEHNRLYWYRQTLGQGPEFLTYFQNEAQLEKSRLLSDRFSAERPKGSFSTLEIQRTEQGDSAMYLCASSSTSGLKIGKLFFGSGTQLSVL.

The rearrangement links TRBV2 to TRBJ2-7; TRBD2 matches 10 bases. Per the germline V gene, CDR1 is SNHLY and CDR2 is FYNNEI. Trimming cost V 4 bases and J 3 bases; bases outside gene matches: 6. The CDR3 covers 15 residues. The DNA of the CDR3 is TGTGCCAGCAGTGTCCCGGGACTAGCGCTCTACGAGCAGTACTTC. Encoded protein: CASSVPGLALYEQYF.

The V and J genes are TRBV11-3 and TRBJ2-2; TRBD1 matches 8 bases. The CDR3 contains 16 residues. V lost 5 bases and J lost 2; bases outside the gene matches: 7. Germline-derived CDR1 and CDR2 are SGHNT and YENEEA. In DNA, the CDR3 is TGTGCCAGCAGCCCAGACAGGGGCCCTAACACCGGGGAGCTGTTTTTT. Protein product: CASSPDRGPNTGELFF. The whole variable domain, remainder taken from reference TRBV11-3 and TRBJ2-2, is EAGVVQSPRYKIIEKKQPVAFWCNPISGHNTLYWYLQNLGQGPELLIRYENEEAVDDSQLPKDRFSAERLKGVDSTLKIQPAELGDSAVYLCASSPDRGPNTGELFFGEGSRLTVL.

The CDR3 protein is CAYTGTTEAFF. CDR3 coding DNA: TGTGCCTACACAGGGACCACTGAAGCTTTCTTT. The J gene is TRBJ1-1, the V gene TRBV30, with D perhaps TRBD1 (6 bases). This CDR3 region has 11 residues. Trimming removed 7 bases at V and 4 bases at J, with 10 bases between. The V gene's germline CDR1 is GTSNPN and CDR2 SVGIG (reference sequence).

This clone was observed a single time. The chain carries TRBV3-1 (or the pseudogene TRBV3-2) and TRBJ1-2, with TRBD1 as a possible D gene (5 bases). This CDR3 is 15 amino acids long. Looked up from germline, CDR1 is LGHDT and CDR2 is YNNKEL (reference sequence). The V gene lost 0 bases and the J gene lost 3 bases, with 11 bases spanning the gap. The CDR3 sequence is CASSQDPAGHYGYTF. The DNA of the CDR3 is TGTGCCAGCAGCCAAGATCCCGCAGGGCACTATGGCTACACCTTC.

The chain is built from TRBV7-9 and TRBJ1-1, with TRBD1 identical over 8 bases. Germline V gene data show CDR1 as SEHNR and CDR2 as FQNEAQ (reference sequence). The V and J ends lost 6 bases and 2 bases, in that order; junction bases with no gene match: 2. This CDR3 comprises 13 residues. This CDR3 reads CASRDRVNTEAFF. The DNA of the CDR3 is TGTGCCAGCAGGGACAGGGTTAACACTGAAGCTTTCTTT.

The J gene is TRBJ1-5, the V gene TRBV15, with D unresolved. V was pared by 5 bases and J by 7 bases, with 15 bases between. The CDR3 contains 14 residues. The germline V gene has CDR1 LNHNV and CDR2 YYDKDF (reference sequence). CDR3 bases: TGTGCCACCAGCGGGATGATTTCGGGGCAGCCCCAGCATTTT. Translated: CATSGMISGQPQHF. The whole variable domain, filled in from reference TRBV15 and TRBJ1-5, reads DAMVIQNPRYQVTQFGKPVTLSCSQTLNHNVMYWYQQKSSQAPKLLFHYYDKDFNNEADTPDNFQSRRPNTSFCFLDIRSPGLGDTAMYLCATSGMISGQPQHFGDGTRLSIL.

Regarding this clone: This sample includes further DNA sequences coding for the same CDR3. The chain recombines TRBV6-5 with TRBJ1-3; 12 bases align to TRBD1. V shed 2 bases and J 4 bases; nucleotides not matched to a gene: 3. This CDR3 is built from 16 residues. Germline CDR1 is MNHEY and CDR2 is SVGAGI. The CDR3 loop is CASSYGTGGAGNTIYF. The CDR3 nucleotides read TGTGCCAGCAGTTACGGGACAGGGGGCGCGGGAAACACCATATATTTT.

This chain joins TRBV11-2 and TRBJ1-6; D is perhaps TRBD1 (5 bases). Trimming took 4 bases from V and 12 from J, leaving 16 bases between them. The CDR3 runs 14 residues. CDR1 is SGHAT, CDR2 FQNNGV, per germline. The CDR3 DNA reads TGTGCCAGCAGCTCATCGGGGGGATGGATACCCCTCCACTTT. It codes for CASSSSGGWIPLHF. Filled out from reference TRBV11-2 and TRBJ1-6, the complete variable domain reads EAGVAQSPRYKIIEKRQSVAFWCNPISGHATLYWYQQILGQGPKLLIQFQNNGVVDDSQLPKDRFSAERLKGVDSTLKIQPAKLEDSAVYLCASSSSGGWIPLHFGNGTRLTVT.

This clone ranks as medium-sized. This chain links TRBV6-4 with TRBJ1-5, with no clear D. The CDR3 runs to 14 residues. V was cut by 8 bases and J by 1 base, with 12 bases left in between. CDR1 is MRHNA, CDR2 SNTAGT, per germline. CDR3 in amino acids: CASSEEASNQPQHF. CDR3 nucleotides: TGTGCCAGCTCCGAGGAGGCCAGCAATCAGCCCCAGCATTTT.

The chain is built from TRBV27 and TRBJ2-2; the D gene is possibly TRBD1 (5 bases). Looked up from germline, CDR1 is MNHEY and CDR2 is SMNVEV (reference sequence). V was cut by 5 bases and J by 1 base, with 11 bases left in between. This CDR3 contains 15 residues. The CDR3: CASSGRTRNTGELFF. CDR3 DNA: TGTGCCAGCAGTGGCAGGACAAGGAACACCGGGGAGCTGTTTTTT.

The chain combines TRBV28 with TRBJ2-5; the match to TRBD2 covers 7 bases. This CDR3 is built from 11 residues. Looked up from germline, CDR1 is MDHEN and CDR2 is SYDVKM. Losses at the gene ends were 10 bases for V and 4 bases for J; bases not matched to a gene: 3. In DNA form, the CDR3 reads TGTGCCACCCAGCGGGGAGAGACCCAGTACTTC. It specifies CATQRGETQYF.

The rearrangement joins TRBV11-2 to TRBJ2-2, with a possible D match to TRBD2 (6 bases). Trimming pared 5 bases from V and 5 bases from J, leaving 12 bases between. Germline V CDR1 and CDR2: SGHAT, FQNNGV. The CDR3 length is 14 residues. CDR3 loop: CASSGDLSTGELFF. CDR3 sequence (DNA): TGTGCCAGCAGCGGGGACTTGTCTACCGGGGAGCTGTTTTTT.

This chain links TRBV18 with TRBJ2-5; D ambiguous. Germline CDR1 and CDR2: KGHSH and LQKENI. This CDR3 spans 15 amino acids. Trimming left V 0 bases short and J 4 bases short, with 12 bases between. Here the CDR3 reads CASSPPSTPGETQYF. The CDR3 DNA follows: TGTGCCAGCTCACCACCTTCGACACCCGGAGAGACCCAGTACTTC.

This chain connects TRBV28 to TRBJ1-2; the match to TRBD1 covers 8 bases. CDR1 MDHEN and CDR2 SYDVKM come from the germline V gene. Trimming at V came to 2 bases and at J to 4 bases, leaving 3 bases not matched to a gene. The CDR3 loop spans 14 amino acids. The chain's CDR3 is CASSLGQGFYGYTF. The CDR3 nucleotides read TGTGCCAGCAGTTTAGGACAGGGATTCTATGGCTACACCTTC.

This clone showed up just once. The chain employs TRBV5-1 and TRBJ2-6; 7 bases map to TRBD1. The CDR3 is made up of 18 amino acids. V lost 0 bases and J lost 1; bases outside the gene matches: 7. Germline CDR1 SGHRS, CDR2 YFSETQ. The CDR3 nucleotides are TGCGCCAGCAGCTTGGGAGGGGACAGAGCTTCTGGGGCCAACGTCCTGACTTTC. Translation: CASSLGGDRASGANVLTF. The variable domain in full, with the rest retrieved from reference TRBV5-1 and TRBJ2-6, is KAGVTQTPRYLIKTRGQQVTLSCSPISGHRSVSWYQQTPGQGLQFLFEYFSETQRNKGNFPGRFSGRQFSNSRSEMNVSTLELGDSALYLCASSLGGDRASGANVLTFGAGSRLTVL.

The V and J genes are TRBV15 and TRBJ2-7; 7 nucleotides match TRBD1. With 3 bases clipped from V and 3 bases from J, the junction kept 5 bases outside the gene matches. CDR3 size: 14 residues. From germline, CDR1 is LNHNV and CDR2 YYDKDF (reference sequence). CDR3 sequence: CATSRTGQIYEQYF. The CDR3 DNA follows: TGTGCCACCAGCAGGACGGGACAGATCTACGAGCAGTACTTC.

V usage is TRBV12-5 and J usage is TRBJ1-2; D not resolved. Trimming stripped 0 bases from V and 6 bases from J, with 11 bases between. The CDR3 sequence is 14 residues long. Germline CDR1 and CDR2: LGHNT and FRNRAP. CDR3: CASGLVPEENGYTF. The CDR3, as DNA: TGTGCTAGTGGTTTGGTACCAGAGGAAAATGGCTACACCTTC.

The rearrangement joins TRBV28 to TRBJ2-7; TRBD2 might be the D (6 bases). The CDR3 loop spans 12 amino acids. Germline CDR1 MDHEN, CDR2 SYDVKM. V shed 1 base and J shed 7 bases, with 8 bases lying between them. CDR3 loop: CASSLYRGEQYF. In nucleotides, the CDR3 is TGTGCCAGCAGTTTATACCGGGGGGAGCAGTACTTC.